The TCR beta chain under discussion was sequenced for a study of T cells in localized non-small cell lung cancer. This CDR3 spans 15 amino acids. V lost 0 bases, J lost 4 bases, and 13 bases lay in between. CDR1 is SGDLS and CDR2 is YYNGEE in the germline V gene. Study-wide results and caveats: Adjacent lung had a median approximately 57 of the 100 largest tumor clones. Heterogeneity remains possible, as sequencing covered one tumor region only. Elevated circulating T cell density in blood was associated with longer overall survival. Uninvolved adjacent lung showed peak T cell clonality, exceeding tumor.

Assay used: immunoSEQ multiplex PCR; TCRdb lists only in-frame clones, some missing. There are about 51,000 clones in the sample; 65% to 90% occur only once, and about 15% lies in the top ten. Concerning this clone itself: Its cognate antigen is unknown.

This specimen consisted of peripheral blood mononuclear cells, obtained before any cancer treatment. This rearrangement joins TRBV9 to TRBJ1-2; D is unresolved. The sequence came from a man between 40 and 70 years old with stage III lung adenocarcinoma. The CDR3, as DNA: TGTGCCAGCAGCGTAGCGCCAAAGACCGCCTATGGCTACACCTTC. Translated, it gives CASSVAPKTAYGYTF.